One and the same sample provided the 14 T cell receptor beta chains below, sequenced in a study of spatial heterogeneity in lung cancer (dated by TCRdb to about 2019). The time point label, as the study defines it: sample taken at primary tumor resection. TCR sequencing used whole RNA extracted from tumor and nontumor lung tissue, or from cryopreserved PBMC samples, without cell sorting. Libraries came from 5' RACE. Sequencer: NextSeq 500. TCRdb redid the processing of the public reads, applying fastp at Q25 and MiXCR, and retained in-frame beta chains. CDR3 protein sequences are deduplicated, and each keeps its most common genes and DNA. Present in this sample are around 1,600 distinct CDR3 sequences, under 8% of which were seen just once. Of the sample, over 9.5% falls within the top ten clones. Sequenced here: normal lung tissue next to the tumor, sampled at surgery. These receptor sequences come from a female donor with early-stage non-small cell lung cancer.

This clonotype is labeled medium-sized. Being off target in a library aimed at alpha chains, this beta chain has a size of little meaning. For the CDR3, the DNA is TGTGCCAGCAGCCTCCTGGACAGCCGAAATATCTATGGCTACACCTTC. It yields the protein CASSLLDSRNIYGYTF. J is TRBJ1-2 and V is TRBV6-2 or TRBV6-3; the D gene is possibly TRBD1 (6 bases). This CDR3 has 16 residues. CDR1 is MNHEY, CDR2 SVGEGT, per germline. Trimming left V 6 bases short and J 4 bases short, with 21 bases between.

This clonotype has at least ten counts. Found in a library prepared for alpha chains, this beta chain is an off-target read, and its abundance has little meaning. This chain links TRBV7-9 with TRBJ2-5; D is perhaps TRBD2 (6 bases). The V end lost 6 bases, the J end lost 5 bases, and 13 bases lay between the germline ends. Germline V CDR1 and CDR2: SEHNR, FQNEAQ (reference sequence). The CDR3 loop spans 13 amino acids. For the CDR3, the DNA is TGTGCCAGCAGTCGGGACTGGGAGGAGACCCAGTACTTC. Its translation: CASSRDWEETQYF.

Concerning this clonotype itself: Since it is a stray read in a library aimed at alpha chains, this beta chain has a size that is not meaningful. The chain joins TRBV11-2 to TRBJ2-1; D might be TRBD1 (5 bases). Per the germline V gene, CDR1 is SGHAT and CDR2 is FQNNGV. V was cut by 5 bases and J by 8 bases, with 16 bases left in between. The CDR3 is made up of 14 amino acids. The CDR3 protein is CASSKDHLGDEQFF. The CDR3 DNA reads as TGTGCCAGCAGCAAAGACCACCTAGGGGATGAGCAGTTCTTC.

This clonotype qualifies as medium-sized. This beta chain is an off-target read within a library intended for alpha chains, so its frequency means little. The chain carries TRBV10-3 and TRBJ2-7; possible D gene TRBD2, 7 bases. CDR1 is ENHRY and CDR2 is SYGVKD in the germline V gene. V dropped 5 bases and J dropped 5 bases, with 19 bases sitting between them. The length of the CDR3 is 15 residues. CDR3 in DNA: TGTGCCATCAGTTCCCCCACTCGGGGGGCCGACGAGCAGTACTTC. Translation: CAISSPTRGADEQYF.

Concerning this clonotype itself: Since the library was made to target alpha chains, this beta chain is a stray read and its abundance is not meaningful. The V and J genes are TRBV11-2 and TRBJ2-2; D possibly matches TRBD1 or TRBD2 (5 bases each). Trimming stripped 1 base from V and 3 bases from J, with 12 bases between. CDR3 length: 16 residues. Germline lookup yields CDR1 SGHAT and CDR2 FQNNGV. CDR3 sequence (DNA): TGTGCCAGCAGCTTAGTATTCTGGGGGTACACCGGGGAGCTGTTTTTT. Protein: CASSLVFWGYTGELFF.

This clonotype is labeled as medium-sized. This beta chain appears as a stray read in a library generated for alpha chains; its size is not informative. The chain's CDR3 is CSARGRSGPSYNEQFF. The CDR3 DNA reads as TGCAGTGCTAGAGGGCGGTCCGGACCCTCCTACAATGAGCAGTTCTTC. This chain links TRBV20-1 with TRBJ2-1, with D hard to call. V dropped 1 base and J dropped 0 bases, with 13 bases sitting between them. CDR1 and CDR2 from the germline V gene are DFQATT and SNEGSKA (reference sequence). The CDR3 length is 16 residues.

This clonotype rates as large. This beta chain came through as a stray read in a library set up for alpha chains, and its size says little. The CDR3 coding sequence is TGTGCCAGCAGCTTACTAGGACAGGGCTCCTACGAGCAGTACTTC. Encoded protein: CASSLLGQGSYEQYF. The J gene is TRBJ2-7, the V gene TRBV13; 8 bases map to TRBD1. The germline V gene has CDR1 PRHDT and CDR2 FYEKMQ (reference sequence). CDR3 length equals 15 residues. V shed 2 bases and J 0 bases; nucleotides not matched to a gene: 3.

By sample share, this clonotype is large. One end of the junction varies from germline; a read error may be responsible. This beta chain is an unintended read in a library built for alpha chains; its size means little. Here the CDR3 reads CASSPRDGLQPPF. DNA of the CDR3: TGTGCCAGCTCACCTCGGGACGGCCTCCAACCTCCCTTC. The chain has TRBV18 and TRBJ1-2, with D perhaps TRBD1 (5 bases). CDR3 size: 13 residues. Germline values: CDR1 KGHSH, CDR2 LQKENI.

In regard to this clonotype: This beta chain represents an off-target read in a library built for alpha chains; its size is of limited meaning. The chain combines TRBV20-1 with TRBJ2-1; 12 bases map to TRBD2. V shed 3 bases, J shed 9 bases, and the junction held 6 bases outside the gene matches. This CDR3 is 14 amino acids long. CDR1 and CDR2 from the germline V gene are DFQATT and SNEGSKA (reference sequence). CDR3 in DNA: TGCAGTGCTAGGGGGGGACTAGCGGGTATTGAGCAGTTCTTC. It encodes CSARGGLAGIEQFF.

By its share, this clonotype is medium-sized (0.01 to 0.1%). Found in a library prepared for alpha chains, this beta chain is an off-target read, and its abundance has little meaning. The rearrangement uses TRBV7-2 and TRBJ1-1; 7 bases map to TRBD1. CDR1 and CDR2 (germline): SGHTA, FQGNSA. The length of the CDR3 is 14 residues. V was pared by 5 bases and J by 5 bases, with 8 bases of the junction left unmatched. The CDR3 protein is CASSPRQGLTEAFF. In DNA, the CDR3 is TGTGCCAGCAGCCCCCGACAGGGTTTAACTGAAGCTTTCTTT.

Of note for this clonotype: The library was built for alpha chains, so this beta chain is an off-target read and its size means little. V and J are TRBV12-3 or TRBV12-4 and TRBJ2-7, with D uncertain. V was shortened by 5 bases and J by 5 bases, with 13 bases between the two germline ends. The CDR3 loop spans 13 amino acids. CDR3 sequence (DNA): TGTGCCAGCAGTCTAAATCCTGACAACGAGCAGTACTTC. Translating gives CASSLNPDNEQYF.

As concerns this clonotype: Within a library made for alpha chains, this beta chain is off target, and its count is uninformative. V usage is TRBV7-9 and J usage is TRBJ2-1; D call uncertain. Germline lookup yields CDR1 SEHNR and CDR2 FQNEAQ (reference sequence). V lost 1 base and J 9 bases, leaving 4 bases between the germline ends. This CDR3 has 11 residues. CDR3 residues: CASSLEREQFF. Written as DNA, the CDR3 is TGTGCCAGCAGCTTAGAGCGTGAGCAGTTCTTC.

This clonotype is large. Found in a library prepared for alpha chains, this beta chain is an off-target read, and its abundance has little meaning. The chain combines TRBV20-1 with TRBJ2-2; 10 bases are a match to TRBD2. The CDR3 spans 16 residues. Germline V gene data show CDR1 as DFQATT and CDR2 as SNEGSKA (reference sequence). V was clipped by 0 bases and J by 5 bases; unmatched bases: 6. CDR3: CSARDRLAGETGELFF. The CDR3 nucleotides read TGCAGTGCTAGAGATAGGCTAGCGGGAGAAACCGGGGAGCTGTTTTTT.

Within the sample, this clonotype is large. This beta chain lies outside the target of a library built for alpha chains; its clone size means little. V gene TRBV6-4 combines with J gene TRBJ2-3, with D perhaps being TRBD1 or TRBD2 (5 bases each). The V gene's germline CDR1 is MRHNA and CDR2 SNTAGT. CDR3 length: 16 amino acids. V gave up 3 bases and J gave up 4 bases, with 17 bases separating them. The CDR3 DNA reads TGTGCCAGCAGTGAAGGGGCGGGTTCCGGGCCAGATACGCAGTATTTT. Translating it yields CASSEGAGSGPDTQYF.